This T cell receptor (beta chain) emerged from a study of radiotherapy plus CTLA-4 blockade in lung cancer (dated by TCRdb to 2016 to 2018). Regarding the study in general: Among enrolled patients, approximately 17% had an objective response and 25% to 40% reached disease control.

Details on this clone: Its antigen has not been determined. Base qualities are not at hand, and no much larger clone is one base apart.

Broader findings and caveats from the paper: After treatment with radiotherapy and ipilimumab, TCR clones that came from tumors expanded in the peripheral blood. The strongest predictors of response, as reported, were early dynamic changes in blood T cell clones along with a rise in serum interferon-beta after radiation.

Library prep was done by the immunoSEQ multiplex PCR assay. The clones in this table, taken by TCRdb from immuneACCESS, are in-frame only. Not every clone is retained; where verified, under half of the shortfall comes from an unresolved V gene, and the cause of the rest is unknown. Counted in this sample were roughly 110,000 clones; roughly 84% of them appeared once. The leading ten clones occupy roughly 2.3% of the sample. Focal radiation therapy combined with CTLA-4 blockade (ipilimumab) was tested in patients with chemo-refractory metastatic non-small-cell lung cancer. V is trimmed back by 2 bases and J by 3 bases, and the junction contains 3 bases that no gene match accounts for. The germline V gene specifies SNHLY as CDR1 and FYNNEI as CDR2. The CDR3 runs 14 amino acids, cysteine and phenylalanine included. Kept here is only the CDR3 DNA, which spans 42 bases and is read in frame from base 1.

The sequences come from peripheral blood, collected from a patient treated with radiotherapy plus ipilimumab. The sequence was obtained from a human donor with non-small cell lung cancer that progressed on radiotherapy plus ipilimumab. Some clones in this sample may be carry-over from other donors' samples. The chain is assembled from TRBV2 and TRBJ2-5, with 7 central nucleotides matching TRBD1. The CDR3 has the sequence CASSEWGTEETQYF. The nucleotide sequence reads as follows: TGTGCCAGCAGTGAATGGGGGACAGAAGAGACCCAGTACTTC.